Sequencing of this T cell receptor (beta chain) was carried out in a study of shared clonotypes between healthy human individuals. Participating donors were healthy, HIV-negative adults free of recent acute infections or vaccinations. This table comes from immunoSEQ multiplex PCR, and its TCRdb copy is limited to in-frame clones, with some not included. The profile shows over 1.4 million clones, roughly 96% of them singletons. The source material was naive CD4+ T cells sorted from blood. The subset was: CD45RA+ positively selected. The receptor's source is a man aged 25-45 years in good health.

The CDR3 DNA sequence: TGTGCCAGCAGCTTGAACAGGGGGCGCGATGAGCAGTTCTTC. This codes for CASSLNRGRDEQFF. V and J are TRBV5-4 and TRBJ2-1; 9 nucleotides agree with TRBD1. This CDR3 is built from 14 residues. V shed 1 base, J shed 8 bases, and the junction held 4 bases outside the gene matches. CDR1 and CDR2 (germline): SGHNT, YYREEE (reference sequence).